Each of the 13 T cell receptor beta chains below was sequenced from the same sample in a study of blood T cell repertoires in COVID-19. The repertoire was sequenced with immunoSEQ multiplex PCR; TCRdb's copy has only in-frame clones and lacks some. The table includes some 140,000 clones, over 60% detected once. The sequencing input was peripheral blood. All receptors come from an elderly man with acute or convalescent COVID-19.

J is TRBJ1-1 and V is TRBV18, with D tentatively TRBD1 (5 bases). Germline CDR1 is KGHSH and CDR2 is LQKENI. Between the trimmed V and J ends, which lost 3 bases and 7 bases, there was a span of 6 bases. This CDR3 has 11 residues. Here the CDR3 reads CASSPRVEAFF. The CDR3 coding sequence is TGTGCCAGCTCACCCAGGGTTGAAGCTTTCTTT.

The CDR3: CASSRPTGADGYTF. The CDR3, as DNA: TGTGCCAGCAGCCGGCCGACAGGGGCGGATGGCTACACCTTC. The V gene is TRBV5-6, the J gene TRBJ1-2, with 8 bases lining up with TRBD1. The trim removed 4 bases at V and 6 bases at J, leaving 8 bases unmatched. The CDR3 covers 14 residues. CDR1 is SGHDT, CDR2 YYEEEE, per germline.

The V call is TRBV5-1, the J call TRBJ2-3; 10 nucleotides align to TRBD2. CDR1 is SGHRS and CDR2 is YFSETQ in the germline V gene. Germline trimming cut 3 bases from V and 3 bases from J; bases unmatched to any gene: 4. The CDR3 sequence is 15 residues long. The CDR3, as DNA: TGCGCCAGCAGCTCCGGGACTAGCGTGACAGATACGCAGTATTTT. Residues: CASSSGTSVTDTQYF.

This rearrangement joins TRBV15 to TRBJ1-2; TRBD1 matches at 7 bases. This CDR3 comprises 15 residues. V was clipped by 0 bases and J by 7 bases; unmatched bases: 8. CDR1 and CDR2 (germline): LNHNV, YYDKDF (reference sequence). CDR3 sequence: CATSRDVAGGSGYTF. CDR3 sequence (DNA): TGTGCCACCAGCAGAGATGTGGCAGGGGGGTCTGGCTACACCTTC.

This clone occurred a few times. The chain links TRBV5-1 to TRBJ1-1; 7 nucleotides align to TRBD1. J was trimmed by 3 bases and V by 4 bases; bases with no gene match: 6. The germline CDR1 and CDR2 sequences are SGHRS and YFSETQ. This CDR3 region has 14 residues. The CDR3 DNA reads as TGCGCCAGCAGCGGCGACAGGGCGGACACTGAAGCTTTCTTT. It specifies CASSGDRADTEAFF.

The chain joins TRBV2 to TRBJ2-6; D is perhaps TRBD1 (5 bases). The CDR3 is made up of 16 amino acids. V lost 5 bases and J lost 2, with 13 bases in between. Germline CDR1 SNHLY, CDR2 FYNNEI. CDR3 loop: CASSPPPGTGANVLTF. In DNA, the CDR3 is TGTGCCAGCAGTCCCCCCCCAGGGACTGGGGCCAACGTCCTGACTTTC.

The rearrangement links TRBV18 to TRBJ2-1; D is possibly TRBD1 (6 bases). Germline CDR1 KGHSH, CDR2 LQKENI. The CDR3 runs to 12 residues. Trimming removed 2 bases from V and 8 bases from J, with 7 bases in between. The CDR3 is CASSPGQYEQFF. Written as DNA, the CDR3 is TGTGCCAGCTCACCAGGACAGTATGAGCAGTTCTTC.

The CDR3 DNA reads TGTGCCAGCAGCCCGCAGGGAACCAACTCACCCCTCCACTTT. Translation: CASSPQGTNSPLHF. V usage is TRBV5-4 and J usage is TRBJ1-6, with D possibly TRBD1 on 5 matching bases. There are 14 residues in the CDR3. In germline, CDR1 is SGHNT, CDR2 YYREEE (reference sequence). The V end was cut by 4 bases, the J end by 10 bases, with 15 bases between.

The V call is TRBV11-3, the J call TRBJ2-5; the D gene is possibly TRBD1 (5 bases). Germline V gene data show CDR1 as SGHNT and CDR2 as YENEEA. The CDR3 extends over 15 amino acids. Trimming shortened V by 2 bases and J by 5 bases, and 15 bases separated the two germline ends. This CDR3 is CASSLSGPGPETQYF. The CDR3 DNA is TGTGCCAGCAGCTTATCAGGCCCAGGGCCGGAGACCCAGTACTTC.

The J gene is TRBJ1-6, the V gene TRBV5-4; a weak D match, TRBD1 (6 bases). The germline V gene encodes CDR1 SGHNT and CDR2 YYREEE (reference sequence). Trimming took off 4 bases at V and 0 bases at J, with 11 bases between the two ends. There are 16 residues in the CDR3. The CDR3 loop is CASSPGQSSYNSPLHF. The DNA of the CDR3 is TGTGCCAGCAGCCCAGGACAGAGCTCCTATAATTCACCCCTCCACTTT.

The chain uses TRBV6-5 and TRBJ1-2; no reliable D call. Trimming stripped 0 bases from V and 7 bases from J, with 15 bases between. The CDR3 is 15 residues long. CDR1 and CDR2 from the germline V gene are MNHEY and SVGAGI. The CDR3 nucleotides read TGTGCCAGCAGTTACTCGAGGGTCCTACCCTTTGGCTACACCTTC. Its translation: CASSYSRVLPFGYTF.

There are a few counts of this clone. The chain couples TRBV6-5 to TRBJ2-7, with 7 bases fitting TRBD1. V lost 5 bases and J lost 0; bases outside the gene matches: 7. The CDR3 length is 15 residues. Germline assignment: CDR1 MNHEY and CDR2 SVGAGI. CDR3 sequence: CASSPGGTNSYEQYV. The CDR3, as DNA: TGTGCCAGCAGTCCAGGGGGTACCAACTCCTACGAGCAGTACGTC.

V usage is TRBV5-1 and J usage is TRBJ2-5, with 11 positions matching TRBD2. This CDR3 has 16 residues. V shed 4 bases and J 1 base; nucleotides not matched to a gene: 6. The germline V gene encodes CDR1 SGHRS and CDR2 YFSETQ. CDR3 amino acids: CASSISGGAVQETQYF. Here the CDR3 DNA reads TGCGCCAGCAGCATTAGCGGGGGGGCCGTCCAAGAGACCCAGTACTTC.